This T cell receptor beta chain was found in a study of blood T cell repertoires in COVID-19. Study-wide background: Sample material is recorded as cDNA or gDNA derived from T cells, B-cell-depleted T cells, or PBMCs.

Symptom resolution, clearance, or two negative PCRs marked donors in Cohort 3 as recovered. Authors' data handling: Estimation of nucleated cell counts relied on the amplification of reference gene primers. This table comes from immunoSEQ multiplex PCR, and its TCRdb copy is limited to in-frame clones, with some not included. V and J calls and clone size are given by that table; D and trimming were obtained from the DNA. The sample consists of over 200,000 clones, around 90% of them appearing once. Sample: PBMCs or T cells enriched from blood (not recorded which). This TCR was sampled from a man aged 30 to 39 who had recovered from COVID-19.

In nucleotides, the CDR3 is TGTGCCAGCAGAGCCCCAGGGGACAGAGCTAACTATGGCTACACCTTC. It is translated as CASRAPGDRANYGYTF. The gene calls are TRBV7-2 and TRBJ1-2; 7 bases map to TRBD1. Germline CDR1 reads SGHTA; CDR2 reads FQGNSA. CDR3 length: 16 amino acids. The V and J ends lost 6 bases and 0 bases, in that order; junction bases with no gene match: 10. The complete variable domain, with remaining parts taken from reference TRBV7-2 and TRBJ1-2, reads GAGVSQSPSNKVTEKGKDVELRCDPISGHTALYWYRQSLGQGLEFLIYFQGNSAPDKSGLPSDRFSAERTGGSVSTLTIQRTQQEDSAVYLCASRAPGDRANYGYTFGSGTRLTVV.